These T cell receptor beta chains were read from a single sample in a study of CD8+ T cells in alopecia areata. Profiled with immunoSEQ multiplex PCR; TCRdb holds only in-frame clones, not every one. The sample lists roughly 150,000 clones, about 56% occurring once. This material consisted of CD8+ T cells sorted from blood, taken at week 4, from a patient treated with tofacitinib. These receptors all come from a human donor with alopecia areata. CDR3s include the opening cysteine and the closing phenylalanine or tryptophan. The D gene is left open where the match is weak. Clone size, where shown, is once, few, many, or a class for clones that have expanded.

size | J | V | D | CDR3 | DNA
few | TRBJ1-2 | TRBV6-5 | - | CASSSDLGYGYTF | TGTGCCAGCAGCTCTGACCTTGGGTATGGCTACACCTTC
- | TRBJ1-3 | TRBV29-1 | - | CSVEDDRPLSGNTIYF | TGCAGCGTTGAAGACGACAGGCCCCTCTCTGGAAACACCATATATTTT
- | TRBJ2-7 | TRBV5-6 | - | CASSLAEESYYEQYF | TGTGCCAGCAGCTTGGCCGAAGAAAGCTACTACGAGCAGTACTTC
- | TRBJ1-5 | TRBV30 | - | CAWSVQWDQPQHF | TGTGCCTGGAGTGTACAGTGGGATCAGCCCCAGCATTTT
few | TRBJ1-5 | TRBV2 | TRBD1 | CASSRFKGQENNQPQHF | TGTGCCAGCTCGCGTTTTAAAGGACAGGAGAACAATCAGCCCCAGCATTTT
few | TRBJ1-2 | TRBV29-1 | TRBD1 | CSVEEGQGAYGYTF | TGCAGCGTTGAAGAGGGACAGGGGGCATATGGCTACACCTTC
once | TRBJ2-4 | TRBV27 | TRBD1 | CASSPWDRVGMDIQYF | TGTGCCAGCAGTCCCTGGGACAGGGTCGGCATGGACATTCAGTACTTC
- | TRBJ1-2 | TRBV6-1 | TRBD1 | CASSVVQGGAYGYTF | TGTGCCAGCAGTGTGGTACAGGGGGGCGCCTATGGCTACACCTTC
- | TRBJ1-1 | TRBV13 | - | CASSSPLGVGTEAFF | TGTGCCAGCAGCTCCCCCTTGGGGGTTGGGACTGAAGCTTTCTTT
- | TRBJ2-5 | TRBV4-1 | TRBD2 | CASSQVSGGAEETQYF | TGCGCCAGCAGCCAAGTGAGCGGGGGGGCCGAAGAGACCCAGTACTTC
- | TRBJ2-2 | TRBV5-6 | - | CASSLEPGELFF | TGTGCCAGCAGCTTGGAGCCCGGGGAGCTGTTTTTT
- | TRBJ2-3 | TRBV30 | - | CAWSGQEVKDTQYF | TGTGCCTGGAGTGGACAGGAGGTCAAGGATACGCAGTATTTT
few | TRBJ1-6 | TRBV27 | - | CATKPGAGPLHF | TGTGCCACCAAACCGGGGGCAGGGCCCCTCCACTTT
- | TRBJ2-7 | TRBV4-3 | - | CASSTAVTYEQYF | TGCGCCAGCAGCACGGCGGTAACCTACGAGCAGTACTTC
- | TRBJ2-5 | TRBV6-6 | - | CASSYVAGARETQYF | TGTGCCAGCAGTTACGTAGCCGGGGCACGGGAGACCCAGTACTTC
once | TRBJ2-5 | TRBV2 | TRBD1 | CASATGTGGAETQYF | TGTGCCAGCGCAACCGGGACAGGGGGCGCGGAGACCCAGTACTTC
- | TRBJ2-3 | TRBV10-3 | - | CAISEPGDTQYF | TGTGCCATCAGTGAGCCCGGAGATACGCAGTATTTT
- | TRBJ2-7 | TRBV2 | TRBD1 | CASSESEDRESSYYEQYF | TGTGCCAGCAGTGAAAGCGAGGACAGGGAATCATCATACTACGAGCAGTACTTC